This TCR beta chain was observed in a study of T-cell reconstitution after alpha-beta-depleted transplantation in children. Findings and caveats of the study: Surviving thymic progenitors and recipient T cells were the source of high TCRbeta diversity at day 60 in some patients.

Unique molecular identifiers tagged the TCRbeta library. A single record per CDR3 protein comes from TCRdb applying MiXCR to the PCR reads. This sample has more than 400,000 distinct CDR3 sequences, with about an eighth found just once. This clonotype was seen a handful of times. Its antigen is not identified. The clonotype originates from a female patient between 2 and 15 years old who had a stem cell transplant for aplastic anemia, so the T cells may come from the graft donor. Sequencing was performed on PBMCs, mostly from graft donor cells, taken 180 days after TCRalphabeta/CD19-depleted stem cell transplant.

The CDR3 loop reads CAWNPDRGTEAFF. The CDR3 DNA is TGTGCCTGGAACCCGGACAGGGGCACTGAAGCTTTCTTT. The V gene is TRBV30, the J gene TRBJ1-1, with TRBD1 matching 9 bases. The length of the CDR3 is 13 residues. Trimming took 4 bases from V and 4 from J; bases not matched to a gene: 4. From germline, CDR1 is GTSNPN and CDR2 SVGIG (reference sequence).